Listed here are 29 T cell receptor beta chains from one sample, sequenced in a study of post-analysis software for immune sequencing data. For these receptors, no antigen is known. Every TCR beta cDNA library bore unique molecular identifiers. TCRdb itself ran the PCR reads through MiXCR, one entry per CDR3 protein. The sample lists some 690,000 distinct CDR3 sequences, more than 50% occurring once. General study findings and limits: Patients showed TRBV5-6, TRBV5-1 and TRBV20-1 among five TRBV segments more frequent than in controls.

Sequencing was done on a sample of blood. The receptor source for this set is a girl aged 2 to 10 with multiple sclerosis.

V gene TRBV4-3 combines with J gene TRBJ2-1, with TRBD1 as a possible D gene (6 bases). The CDR3 has 12 amino acids. The germline gives CDR1 LGHNA, CDR2 YSLEER. Trimming stripped 3 bases from V and 14 bases from J, with 14 bases between. The CDR3 bases are TGCGCCAGCAGCCAGGACCACAGGGAGAAGTTCTTC. It translates to CASSQDHREKFF.

The genes are TRBV7-2 and TRBJ2-1; TRBD1 matches 8 bases. The CDR3 totals 17 residues. The junction had 9 bases not matched to a gene; V was cut back by 5 bases and J by 0 bases. Germline V gene lookup returns CDR1 SGHTA and CDR2 FQGNSA. CDR3 sequence: CASSPGQGRYSYNEQFF. CDR3 coding DNA: TGTGCCAGCAGCCCCGGACAGGGTAGATACTCCTACAATGAGCAGTTCTTC.

The CDR3 nucleotides are TGCAGTGCTAGACCCGGGACTAGCGGGACCGCGGAGCAGTTCTTC. This encodes CSARPGTSGTAEQFF. The chain joins TRBV20-1 to TRBJ2-1; TRBD2 aligns across 13 bases. V dropped 2 bases and J dropped 10; count of bases not matched to a gene: 8. This CDR3 region has 15 residues. Germline CDR1 is DFQATT and CDR2 is SNEGSKA (reference sequence).

Comments on this clonotype: An end of the junction differs from the germline gene, which may be a read error. This chain connects TRBV18 to TRBJ2-7; D not certain. Per the germline V gene, CDR1 is KGHSH and CDR2 is LQKENI. The CDR3 is 13 amino acids. CDR3 loop: CASSPHISYEQYF. CDR3 DNA sequence: TGTGCCAGCTCCCCACACATCTCCTACGAGCAGTACTTC.

The chain couples TRBV12-3 or TRBV12-4 to TRBJ1-2; maybe TRBD1 (5 bases). V lost 6 bases and J lost 8, with 13 bases in between. CDR3 length: 12 residues. The CDR3 region is CASRSTGGGYTF. DNA for the CDR3: TGTGCCAGCAGATCCACAGGAGGCGGCTACACCTTC.

CDR3 amino acids: CASSLVPGMNTEAFF. CDR3 coding DNA: TGCGCCAGCAGCTTGGTGCCGGGGATGAACACTGAAGCTTTCTTT. The chain employs TRBV5-1 and TRBJ1-1; no clear D gene. Germline values: CDR1 SGHRS, CDR2 YFSETQ. There are 15 residues in the CDR3. V dropped 0 bases and J dropped 0 bases, with 9 bases sitting between them.

This chain connects TRBV5-5 to TRBJ2-1, with D tentatively TRBD1 (5 bases). Germline values: CDR1 SGHKS, CDR2 YYEKEE (reference sequence). Trimming left V 0 bases short and J 7 bases short, with 17 bases between. This CDR3 region has 16 residues. This CDR3 reads CASSLADDRGTNEQFF. The CDR3 DNA follows: TGTGCCAGCAGCTTGGCCGATGATAGGGGAACGAATGAGCAGTTCTTC. Full variable domain (missing parts from reference TRBV5-5 and TRBJ2-1): DAGVTQSPTHLIKTRGQQVTLRCSPISGHKSVSWYQQVLGQGPQFIFQYYEKEERGRGNFPDRFSARQFPNYSSELNVNALLLGDSALYLCASSLADDRGTNEQFFGPGTRLTVL.

In its sample, this clonotype was seen a few times. The rearrangement links TRBV6-2 or TRBV6-3 to TRBJ2-1, with a tentative D call TRBD1 (7 bases). The V end lost 2 bases, the J end lost 7 bases, and 15 bases lay between the germline ends. Germline loops: CDR1 MNHEY, CDR2 SVGEGT. The CDR3 extends over 15 amino acids. The CDR3 DNA reads as TGTGCCAGCAGTTACGGAGGGGGCAGCAAGAATGAGCAGTTCTTC. It translates to CASSYGGGSKNEQFF.

V is TRBV5-1 and J is TRBJ2-1; 12 nucleotides match TRBD2. This CDR3 spans 17 amino acids. J gave up 2 bases and V 0 bases, and 3 bases lay outside the gene matches. Germline V lookup: CDR1 SGHRS, CDR2 YFSETQ. The CDR3 loop is CASSLVLAGGTYNEQFF. The CDR3 coding sequence is TGCGCCAGCAGCTTGGTACTAGCGGGAGGAACCTACAATGAGCAGTTCTTC. The variable domain in full, completed from reference TRBV5-1 and TRBJ2-1, reads KAGVTQTPRYLIKTRGQQVTLSCSPISGHRSVSWYQQTPGQGLQFLFEYFSETQRNKGNFPGRFSGRQFSNSRSEMNVSTLELGDSALYLCASSLVLAGGTYNEQFFGPGTRLTVL.

V is TRBV9 and J is TRBJ2-1, with unresolved D. Germline V CDR1 and CDR2: SGDLS, YYNGEE. This CDR3 comprises 12 residues. The V and J ends lost 0 bases and 5 bases respectively, with 3 bases between them. CDR3: CASSVGDNEQFF. CDR3 coding DNA: TGTGCCAGCAGCGTAGGGGACAATGAGCAGTTCTTC.

The rearrangement uses TRBV5-1 and TRBJ2-3; no clear D. CDR1 is SGHRS, CDR2 YFSETQ, per germline. V lost 6 bases and J lost 1, with 6 bases in between. There are 12 residues in the CDR3. The DNA for the CDR3 is TGCGCCAGCACCCAGGGCACAGATACGCAGTATTTT. It encodes CASTQGTDTQYF.

V gene TRBV7-2 combines with J gene TRBJ2-1; 7 positions match TRBD2. CDR3 length: 18 residues. Germline V gene lookup returns CDR1 SGHTA and CDR2 FQGNSA. The trim removed 0 bases at V and 5 bases at J, leaving 13 bases unmatched. CDR3 nucleotides: TGTGCCAGCAGCTTAGCGTTCGGTTCGAGGAGCGGGAACAATGAGCAGTTCTTC. It yields the protein CASSLAFGSRSGNNEQFF.

This clonotype was seen more than once but under ten times. The genes are TRBV5-6 and TRBJ2-7; no clear D. V lost 3 bases to trimming and J lost 2 bases, with 15 bases between them. Germline CDR1 is SGHDT and CDR2 is YYEEEE. The CDR3 consists of 15 residues. CDR3 DNA: TGTGCCAGCAGCTCCATGGGCAGGCAAGCCTACGAGCAGTACTTC. This sequence encodes CASSSMGRQAYEQYF.

This chain joins TRBV10-3 and TRBJ2-7, with 11 bases lining up with TRBD2. This CDR3 has 20 amino acids. Germline V gene sequence: CDR1 ENHRY, CDR2 SYGVKD. The V segment lost 4 bases and the J segment 2 bases; nucleotides outside the gene matches: 19. The CDR3 DNA sequence: TGTGCCATCAGTGCTGCTAGCGGGAGGACAACCCTGGGTTTAGCCTACGAGCAGTACTTC. Translation: CAISAASGRTTLGLAYEQYF.

The chain is built from TRBV2 and TRBJ2-7, with a weak D call TRBD1 (6 bases). This CDR3 has 12 residues. Between the trimmed V and J ends, which lost 11 bases and 1 base, there was a span of 12 bases. Germline V gene sequence: CDR1 SNHLY, CDR2 FYNNEI. As DNA, the CDR3 is TGTGCCGGAGCGACAGGATCCTACGAGCAGTACTTC. Its translation: CAGATGSYEQYF.

This clonotype was detected only a few times. The genes are TRBV5-1 and TRBJ1-2, with a weak D call TRBD1 (5 bases). The CDR3 is 18 residues long. From germline, CDR1 is SGHRS and CDR2 YFSETQ. V was cut by 4 bases and J by 4 bases, with 26 bases left in between. CDR3 DNA sequence: TGCGCCAGCAGCACAAAGCCATGGGCCGGGACGGACGGCTATGGCTACACCTTC. The encoded protein is CASSTKPWAGTDGYGYTF.

This rearrangement joins TRBV2 to TRBJ1-1, with D possibly TRBD1 on 6 matching bases. CDR3 length equals 12 residues. Germline CDR1 reads SNHLY; CDR2 reads FYNNEI. The CDR3 protein is CASHEGGAPSFF. The CDR3 coding sequence is TGTGCTTCCCATGAGGGGGGGGCCCCGTCTTTCTTT.

This clonotype was counted only a few times. The rearrangement joins TRBV12-3 or TRBV12-4 to TRBJ2-1; perhaps TRBD2 as D (6 bases). Trimming took 10 bases from V and 3 from J, leaving 16 bases between them. The CDR3 extends over 14 amino acids. The CDR3 spells CATRRGSLYNEQFF. The DNA for the CDR3 is TGTGCCACACGACGGGGGTCCCTCTACAATGAGCAGTTCTTC.

This clonotype was picked up a small number of times. The rearrangement links TRBV4-3 to TRBJ2-1; 11 nucleotides align to TRBD2. The trim removed 7 bases at V and 4 bases at J, leaving 6 bases unmatched. The CDR3 totals 15 residues. Germline CDR1 and CDR2: LGHNA and YSLEER. The CDR3 coding sequence is TGCGCCAGCACCTCGGGACTAGCGGATTACAATGAGCAGTTCTTC. Its translation is CASTSGLADYNEQFF.

The chain employs TRBV20-1 and TRBJ2-5, with 12 bases fitting TRBD2. The length of the CDR3 is 17 residues. Germline trimming cut 3 bases from V and 1 base from J; bases unmatched to any gene: 9. Germline lookup yields CDR1 DFQATT and CDR2 SNEGSKA (reference sequence). The CDR3 coding sequence is TGCAGTGCTAGGGCCCCTAGCGGGGGGGGCCGCCAAGAGACCCAGTACTTC. Its translation: CSARAPSGGGRQETQYF.

The gene calls are TRBV7-8 and TRBJ2-1, with 10 bases lining up with TRBD2. After removal of 2 bases from V and 6 bases from J, the junction contained 7 bases not matched to a gene. The CDR3 length is 16 residues. Germline CDR1 SGHVS, CDR2 FQNEAQ. CDR3 residues: CASSLWASGSINEQFF. The CDR3 DNA reads TGTGCCAGCAGCTTATGGGCTAGCGGGAGCATCAATGAGCAGTTCTTC.

V is TRBV30 and J is TRBJ1-1; perhaps TRBD1 as D (5 bases). The CDR3 consists of 14 residues. CDR1 and CDR2 (germline): GTSNPN, SVGIG (reference sequence). V shed 0 bases and J shed 5 bases, with 13 bases lying between them. Written as DNA, the CDR3 is TGTGCCTGGAGTGTACAACAGGTGCGGACTGAAGCTTTCTTT. Translating it yields CAWSVQQVRTEAFF.

The V call is TRBV7-9, the J call TRBJ1-2, with 7 bases fitting TRBD1. Germline CDR1 reads SEHNR; CDR2 reads FQNEAQ (reference sequence). The CDR3 contains 16 residues. V dropped 1 base and J dropped 3; count of bases not matched to a gene: 8. The CDR3: CASSLGQGDPHYGYTF. Written as DNA, the CDR3 is TGTGCCAGCAGCTTAGGACAGGGTGATCCCCACTATGGCTACACCTTC.

The chain joins TRBV6-2 or TRBV6-3 to TRBJ2-5, with D tentatively TRBD1 (5 bases). This CDR3 spans 15 amino acids. The germline gives CDR1 MNHEY, CDR2 SVGEGT. The V end lost 5 bases, the J end lost 4 bases, and 17 bases lay between the germline ends. This chain's CDR3 is CASSDTGGRGETQYF. CDR3 DNA sequence: TGTGCCAGCAGTGACACAGGCGGTAGGGGAGAGACCCAGTACTTC.

The chain recombines TRBV18 with TRBJ1-1; 7 nucleotides line up with TRBD1. CDR1 and CDR2 from the germline V gene are KGHSH and LQKENI. CDR3 length equals 14 residues. Unmatched junction bases numbered 4, after V lost 3 bases and J lost 3 bases. The DNA for the CDR3 is TGTGCCAGCTCACCGGGACAGTTCGACACTGAAGCTTTCTTT. Translating it yields CASSPGQFDTEAFF.

This chain links TRBV3-1 with TRBJ2-3, with 9 nucleotides matching TRBD2. Germline CDR1 LGHDT, CDR2 YNNKEL (reference sequence). This CDR3 has 16 amino acids. Trimming at V came to 1 base and at J to 1 base, leaving 3 bases not matched to a gene. In nucleotides, the CDR3 is TGTGCCAGCAGCCAAGTAGCGGGAGTAGGCACAGATACGCAGTATTTT. Its translation is CASSQVAGVGTDTQYF.

This clonotype was detected a few times. The chain has TRBV2 and TRBJ2-3, with D possibly matching TRBD2 (5 bases). The CDR3 has 13 residues. The V gene's germline CDR1 is SNHLY and CDR2 FYNNEI. Trimming removed 7 bases at V and 9 bases at J, with 17 bases between. CDR3 nucleotides: TGTGCCAGCAAGGGTCGGGAAGGGAGCACGCAGTATTTT. It codes for CASKGREGSTQYF.

This sequence joins TRBV7-9 and TRBJ2-7; D ambiguous. Germline values: CDR1 SEHNR, CDR2 FQNEAQ (reference sequence). Trimming took off 1 base at V and 2 bases at J, with 6 bases between the two ends. CDR3 length equals 13 residues. This chain's CDR3 is CASSLEAPYEQYF. The CDR3 region has the DNA TGTGCCAGCAGCTTAGAGGCCCCCTACGAGCAGTACTTC.

CDR3 sequence: CSVGGQRGSGANVLTF. The CDR3 bases are TGCAGCGTTGGGGGTCAAAGGGGTTCTGGGGCCAACGTCCTGACTTTC. J is TRBJ2-6 and V is TRBV29-1; TRBD1 is a possible D gene (5 bases). Trimming removed 4 bases from V and 1 base from J, with 14 bases in between. This CDR3 is 16 amino acids long. Germline V lookup: CDR1 SQVTM, CDR2 ANQGSEA.